Following are 23 T cell receptor beta chains from one sample sequenced in a study of shared clonotypes between healthy human individuals. Using immunoSEQ multiplex PCR, the repertoire was profiled, and TCRdb retains in-frame clones only, with some absent. Among over a million clones listed, 70% to 80% were seen once. Sequences were obtained from memory CD4+ T cells from PBMCs. Subset reported: CD45RA-negative fraction. The receptor set was obtained from a man aged 18 to 30 in good health. Some clones in this sample may be carry-over from other donors' samples.

This clone was seen only a few times. The V and J genes are TRBV6-6 and TRBJ1-2; unclear D gene. Looked up from germline, CDR1 is MNHNY and CDR2 is SVGAGI (reference sequence). The CDR3 length is 12 residues. V shed 2 bases and J shed 5 bases, with 6 bases lying between them. The CDR3 coding sequence is TGTGCCAGCAGTTACCCCCTATATGGCTACACCTTC. This sequence encodes CASSYPLYGYTF.

This chain links TRBV20-1 with TRBJ2-5; D gene uncertain. Trimming took off 0 bases at V and 10 bases at J, with 9 bases between the two ends. Germline V CDR1 and CDR2: DFQATT, SNEGSKA (reference sequence). The CDR3 contains 11 residues. The CDR3 coding sequence is TGCAGTGCTAGAGATTCTGGTATCCAGTACTTC. Amino acids: CSARDSGIQYF.

This clone occurred once. This rearrangement joins TRBV7-8 to TRBJ1-2, with D possibly being TRBD1 (5 bases). Trimming removed 5 bases at V and 2 bases at J, with 15 bases between. CDR3 size: 15 residues. Germline loops: CDR1 SGHVS, CDR2 FQNEAQ. This CDR3 reads CASSPRGGANYGYTF. CDR3 nucleotide sequence: TGTGCCAGCAGCCCTCGGGGAGGGGCCAACTATGGCTACACCTTC.

The chain carries TRBV29-1 and TRBJ1-3, with a tentative D call TRBD1 (5 bases). Germline V CDR1 and CDR2: SQVTM, ANQGSEA. V lost 6 bases to trimming and J lost 7 bases, with 13 bases between them. The CDR3 sequence is 12 residues long. CDR3 bases: TGCAGCGTAACGGACACCGCTAACACCATATATTTT. It yields the protein CSVTDTANTIYF.

This clone has just a few counts. The rearrangement uses TRBV28 and TRBJ2-5; D may be TRBD2 (6 bases). The ends were cut back, 7 bases at V and 9 bases at J, with 15 bases in the middle. The CDR3 spans 12 residues. The germline V gene has CDR1 MDHEN and CDR2 SYDVKM. CDR3 in amino acids: CASTGRGKAQYF. Here the CDR3 DNA reads TGTGCCAGCACCGGGCGCGGGAAGGCCCAGTACTTC.

The chain links TRBV27 to TRBJ1-6; no definite D call. Trimming cost V 3 bases and J 8 bases, with 5 bases left between them. CDR3 size: 12 residues. Looked up from germline, CDR1 is MNHEY and CDR2 is SMNVEV (reference sequence). CDR3 sequence reads: CASSFTDSPLHF. DNA for the CDR3: TGTGCCAGCAGTTTCACGGATTCACCCCTCCACTTT.

The chain is built from TRBV7-2 and TRBJ2-7; 7 bases are shared with TRBD1. Germline CDR1 SGHTA, CDR2 FQGNSA. This CDR3 region has 15 residues. After removal of 7 bases from V and 3 bases from J, the junction contained 12 bases not matched to a gene. Here the CDR3 reads CASTWAGTDGYEQYF. In DNA, the CDR3 is TGTGCCAGCACCTGGGCCGGGACAGACGGCTACGAGCAGTACTTC.

This chain joins TRBV28 and TRBJ1-5; tentatively, D is TRBD1 (5 bases). There are 17 residues in the CDR3. From germline, CDR1 is MDHEN and CDR2 SYDVKM. Trimming pared 2 bases from V and 4 bases from J, leaving 18 bases between. This CDR3 reads CASSLPGLAGWNQPQHF. In DNA form, the CDR3 reads TGTGCCAGCAGTTTACCGGGACTAGCGGGATGGAATCAGCCCCAGCATTTT.

Worth noting for this clone: Within the sample, other DNA sequences also encode this same CDR3. The genes are TRBV6-6 and TRBJ1-1, with TRBD1 as a possible D gene (6 bases). Germline V gene data show CDR1 as MNHNY and CDR2 as SVGAGI (reference sequence). Trimming took off 0 bases at V and 1 base at J, with 6 bases between the two ends. The CDR3 has 14 residues. For the CDR3, the DNA is TGTGCCAGCAGTTACTCAGGGGGGAACACTGAAGCTTTCTTT. This translates into CASSYSGGNTEAFF.

This sequence joins TRBV2 and TRBJ2-7; a weak D match, TRBD1 (6 bases). V was shortened by 10 bases and J by 0 bases, with 10 bases between the two germline ends. The CDR3 has 12 amino acids. Germline V gives CDR1 SNHLY, CDR2 FYNNEI. CDR3 DNA: TGTGCCACAAGACAGGACTCCTACGAGCAGTACTTC. Translating gives CATRQDSYEQYF.

V gene TRBV9 combines with J gene TRBJ1-1, with 7 bases that match TRBD1. J lost 11 bases, V lost 3 bases, and 7 bases had no gene match. Germline CDR1 is SGDLS and CDR2 is YYNGEE. CDR3 length: 12 amino acids. CDR3: CASSAFEGQAFF. In DNA form, the CDR3 reads TGTGCCAGCAGCGCATTTGAGGGACAGGCTTTCTTT.

This clone was seen only a few times. The rearrangement uses TRBV2 and TRBJ2-7; D is undetermined. CDR1 is SNHLY, CDR2 FYNNEI, per germline. V lost 6 bases to trimming and J lost 6 bases, with 12 bases between them. The CDR3 extends over 12 amino acids. DNA of the CDR3: TGTGCCAGCAGGAGACAATCTCCCGAGCAGTACTTC. It encodes CASRRQSPEQYF.

Note on this clone: A read error may account for a junction end that differs from germline. The chain links TRBV7-2 to TRBJ2-2; D perhaps matches TRBD2 (6 bases). The V gene's germline CDR1 is SGHTA and CDR2 FQGNSA. This CDR3 is built from 13 residues. The CDR3 DNA follows: TGTGCCAGCAGCCTAGCGATCACCGGGGAGCTGTTTTTT. It is translated as CASSLAITGELFF.

Concerning this clone: Other nucleotide sequences from this sample produce the same CDR3. V and J are TRBV7-2 and TRBJ2-5; TRBD1 agrees at 9 bases. Germline V gene sequence: CDR1 SGHTA, CDR2 FQGNSA. There are 14 residues in the CDR3. The junction had 6 bases not matched to a gene; V was cut back by 5 bases and J by 5 bases. CDR3 amino acids: CASSANRGRETQYF. The CDR3 coding sequence is TGTGCCAGCAGCGCCAACAGGGGGCGGGAGACCCAGTACTTC.

V is TRBV5-4 and J is TRBJ2-3; TRBD1 matches at 7 bases. The CDR3 is 14 amino acids. Germline loops: CDR1 SGHNT, CDR2 YYREEE (reference sequence). Trimming at V came to 3 bases and at J to 2 bases, leaving 3 bases not matched to a gene. The chain's CDR3 is CASSSTGPTDTQYF. Here the CDR3 DNA reads TGTGCCAGCAGCTCGACAGGGCCCACAGATACGCAGTATTTT.

This clone was found a few times. The chain joins TRBV2 to TRBJ2-5, with TRBD2 matching 8 bases. The germline gives CDR1 SNHLY, CDR2 FYNNEI. With V trimmed by 5 bases and J by 11 bases, 10 bases remained unmatched. The CDR3 loop spans 13 amino acids. For the CDR3, the DNA is TGTGCCAGCAGTCCTTTCCCAGCGGGAGCGCAGTACTTC. Encoded protein: CASSPFPAGAQYF.

The chain uses TRBV2 and TRBJ2-7; D perhaps matches TRBD1 (10 bases). This CDR3 is 16 amino acids long. V lost 7 bases and J lost 6, with 25 bases in between. Germline V CDR1 and CDR2: SNHLY, FYNNEI. In nucleotides, the CDR3 is TGTGCCAGCACTGCGGGGGGGACAGGGGCCTCGGGCGAGCAGTACTTC. As protein: CASTAGGTGASGEQYF.

The gene calls are TRBV28 and TRBJ1-2; D gene unclear. CDR3 length equals 12 residues. Trimming shortened V by 8 bases and J by 4 bases, and 11 bases separated the two germline ends. Per germline, CDR1 MDHEN and CDR2 SYDVKM. The CDR3 reads CASDGRPYGYTF. The CDR3, as DNA: TGTGCCAGCGATGGCAGGCCCTATGGCTACACCTTC.

The chain recombines TRBV7-3 with TRBJ2-2; D is unresolved. The CDR3 contains 15 residues. V lost 5 bases and J lost 4, with 14 bases in between. Germline-derived CDR1 and CDR2 are SGHTA and FQGTGA. For the CDR3, the DNA is TGTGCCAGCAGCCAGTTCTCGGTTACCACCGGGGAGCTGTTTTTT. Translation: CASSQFSVTTGELFF.

V and J are TRBV30 and TRBJ2-1, with TRBD2 matching 8 bases. The CDR3 totals 18 residues. Germline CDR1 GTSNPN, CDR2 SVGIG (reference sequence). V gave up 0 bases and J gave up 1 base; unmatched junction bases: 11. CDR3 loop: CAWSVDLAGVYSYNEQFF. The CDR3 nucleotides are TGTGCCTGGAGTGTAGACCTAGCGGGCGTATATTCCTACAATGAGCAGTTCTTC.

This rearrangement joins TRBV30 to TRBJ1-5, with 7 bases matching TRBD1. CDR3 length equals 14 residues. Losses at the gene ends were 3 bases for V and 2 bases for J; bases not matched to a gene: 4. Germline loops: CDR1 GTSNPN, CDR2 SVGIG (reference sequence). CDR3 sequence (DNA): TGTGCCTGGAGCACCCAGGGGGGCAATCAGCCCCAGCATTTT. It translates to CAWSTQGGNQPQHF.

The CDR3 coding sequence is TGTGCCAGCAGTTTTCCGACTACTACAGGGGGATATAAGCAGTTCTTC. Translating gives CASSFPTTTGGYKQFF. The chain has TRBV27 and TRBJ2-1, with 8 positions matching TRBD1. The CDR3 runs to 16 residues. Germline CDR1 reads MNHEY; CDR2 reads SMNVEV (reference sequence). V was clipped by 3 bases and J by 11 bases; unmatched bases: 15.

The chain carries TRBV7-3 and TRBJ2-1; 16 nucleotides match TRBD2. CDR1 and CDR2 (germline): SGHTA, FQGTGA. This CDR3 comprises 15 residues. Germline trimming cut 2 bases from V and 11 bases from J; bases unmatched to any gene: 3. CDR3 protein: CASSLPGLAGGKQFF. The CDR3 coding sequence is TGTGCCAGCAGCTTACCGGGACTAGCGGGAGGGAAGCAGTTCTTC.